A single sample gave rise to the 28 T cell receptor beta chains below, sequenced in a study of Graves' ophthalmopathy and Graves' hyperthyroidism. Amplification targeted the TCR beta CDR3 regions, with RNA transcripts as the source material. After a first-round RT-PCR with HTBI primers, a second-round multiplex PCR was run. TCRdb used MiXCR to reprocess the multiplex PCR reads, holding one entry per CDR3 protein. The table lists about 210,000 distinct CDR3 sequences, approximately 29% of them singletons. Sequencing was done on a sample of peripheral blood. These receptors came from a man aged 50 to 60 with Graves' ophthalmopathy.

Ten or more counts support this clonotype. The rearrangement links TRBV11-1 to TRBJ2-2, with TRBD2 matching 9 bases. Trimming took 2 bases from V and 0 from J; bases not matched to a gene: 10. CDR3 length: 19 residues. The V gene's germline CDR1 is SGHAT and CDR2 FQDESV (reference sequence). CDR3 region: CASSLRVWTSVANTGELFF. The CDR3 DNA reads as TGTGCCAGCAGCTTAAGGGTATGGACTAGCGTAGCGAACACCGGGGAGCTGTTTTTT.

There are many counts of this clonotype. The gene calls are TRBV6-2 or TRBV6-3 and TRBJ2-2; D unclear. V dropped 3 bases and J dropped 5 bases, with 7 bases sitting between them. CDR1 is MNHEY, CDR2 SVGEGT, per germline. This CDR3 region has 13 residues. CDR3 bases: TGTGCCAGCAGTTATATGGAAACCGGGGAGCTGTTTTTT. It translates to CASSYMETGELFF.

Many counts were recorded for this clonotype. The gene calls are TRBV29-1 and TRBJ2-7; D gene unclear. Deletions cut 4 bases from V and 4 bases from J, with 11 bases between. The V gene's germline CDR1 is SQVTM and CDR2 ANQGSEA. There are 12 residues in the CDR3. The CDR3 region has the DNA TGCAGCGTTGTATCCGGGCCATACGAGCAGTACTTC. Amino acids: CSVVSGPYEQYF.

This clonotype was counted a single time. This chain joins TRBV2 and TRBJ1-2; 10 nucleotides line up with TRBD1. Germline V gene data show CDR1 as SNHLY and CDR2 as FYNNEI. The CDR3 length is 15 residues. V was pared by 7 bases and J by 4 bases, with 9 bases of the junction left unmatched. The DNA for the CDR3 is TGTGCCAGCACCCTTGACAGGGGGCAGGGCTATGGCTACACCTTC. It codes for CASTLDRGQGYGYTF. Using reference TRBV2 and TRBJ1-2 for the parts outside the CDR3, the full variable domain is EPEVTQTPSHQVTQMGQEVILRCVPISNHLYFYWYRQILGQKVEFLVSFYNNEISEKSEIFDDQFSVERPDGSNFTLKIRSTKLEDSAMYFCASTLDRGQGYGYTFGSGTRLTVV.

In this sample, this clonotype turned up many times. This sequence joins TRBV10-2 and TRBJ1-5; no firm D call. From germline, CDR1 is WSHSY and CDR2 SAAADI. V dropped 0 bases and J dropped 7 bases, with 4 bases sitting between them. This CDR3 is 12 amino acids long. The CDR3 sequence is CASSESGQPQHF. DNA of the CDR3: TGCGCCAGCAGTGAGTCAGGACAGCCCCAGCATTTT.

The CDR3 region has the DNA TGCGCCAGCAGCCCTGGGACAGGAGGATTCAACACTGAAGCTTTCTTT. The encoded protein is CASSPGTGGFNTEAFF. This rearrangement joins TRBV5-1 to TRBJ1-1; TRBD1 aligns across 8 bases. V lost 4 bases and J lost 2; bases outside the gene matches: 10. Per the germline V gene, CDR1 is SGHRS and CDR2 is YFSETQ. CDR3 length: 16 residues.

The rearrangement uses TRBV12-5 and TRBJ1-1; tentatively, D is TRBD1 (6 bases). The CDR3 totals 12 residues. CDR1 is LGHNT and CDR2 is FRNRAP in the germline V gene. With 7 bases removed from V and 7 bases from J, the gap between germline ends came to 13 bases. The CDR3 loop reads CASASQGLEAFF. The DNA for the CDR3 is TGTGCTAGTGCCTCACAGGGACTTGAAGCTTTCTTT.

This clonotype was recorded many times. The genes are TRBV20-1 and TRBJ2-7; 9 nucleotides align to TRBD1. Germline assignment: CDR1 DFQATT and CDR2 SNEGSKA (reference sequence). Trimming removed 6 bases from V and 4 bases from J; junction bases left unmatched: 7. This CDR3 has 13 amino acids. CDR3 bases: TGCAGTGCCCTTAAGGACAGGGGATACGAGCAGTACTTC. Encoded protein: CSALKDRGYEQYF.

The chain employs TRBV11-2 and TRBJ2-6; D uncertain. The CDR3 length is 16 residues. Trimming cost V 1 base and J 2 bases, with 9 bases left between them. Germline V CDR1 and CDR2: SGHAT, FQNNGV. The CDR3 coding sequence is TGTGCCAGCAGCTTAGGAGGCGCAGCTGGGGCCAACGTCCTGACTTTC. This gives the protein CASSLGGAAGANVLTF.

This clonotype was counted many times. CDR3 protein: CASSQWAGETQYF. The CDR3 nucleotides read TGTGCCAGCAGCCAATGGGCGGGTGAGACCCAGTACTTC. The rearrangement links TRBV14 to TRBJ2-5; the D gene is possibly TRBD2 (5 bases). The germline V gene encodes CDR1 SGHDN and CDR2 FVKESK. There are 13 residues in the CDR3. V lost 2 bases to trimming and J lost 5 bases, with 9 bases between them.

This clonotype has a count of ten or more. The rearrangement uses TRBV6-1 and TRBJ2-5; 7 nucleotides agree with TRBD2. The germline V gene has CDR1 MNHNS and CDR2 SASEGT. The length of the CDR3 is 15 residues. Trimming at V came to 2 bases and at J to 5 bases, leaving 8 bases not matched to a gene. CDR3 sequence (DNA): TGTGCCAGCAGTGAAATTCGACTAGCCGCGGAGACCCAGTACTTC. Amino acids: CASSEIRLAAETQYF.

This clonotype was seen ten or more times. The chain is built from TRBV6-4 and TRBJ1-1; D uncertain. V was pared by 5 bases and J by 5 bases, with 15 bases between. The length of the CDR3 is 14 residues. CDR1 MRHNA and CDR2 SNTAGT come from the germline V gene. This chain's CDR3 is CASSPNLGSTEAFF. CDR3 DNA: TGTGCCAGCAGTCCGAACCTAGGGTCTACTGAAGCTTTCTTT.

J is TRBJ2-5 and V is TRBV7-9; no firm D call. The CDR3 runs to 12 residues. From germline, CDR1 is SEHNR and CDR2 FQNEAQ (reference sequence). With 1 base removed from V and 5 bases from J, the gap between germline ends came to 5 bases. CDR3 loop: CASSLVPETQYF. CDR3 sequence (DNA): TGTGCCAGCAGCTTAGTTCCCGAGACCCAGTACTTC.

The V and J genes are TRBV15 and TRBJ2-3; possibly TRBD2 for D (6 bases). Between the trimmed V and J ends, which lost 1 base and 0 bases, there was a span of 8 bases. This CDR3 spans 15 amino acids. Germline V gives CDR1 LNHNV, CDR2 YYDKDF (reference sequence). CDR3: CATSRAGESTDTQYF. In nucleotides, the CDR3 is TGTGCCACCAGCAGAGCGGGAGAGAGCACAGATACGCAGTATTTT.

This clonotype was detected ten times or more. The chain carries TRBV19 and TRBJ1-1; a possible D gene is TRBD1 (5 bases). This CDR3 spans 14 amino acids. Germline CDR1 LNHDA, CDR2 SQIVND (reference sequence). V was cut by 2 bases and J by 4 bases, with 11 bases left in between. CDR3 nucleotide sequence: TGTGCCAGTAGTATACAGGGTTACGGCACTGAAGCTTTCTTT. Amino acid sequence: CASSIQGYGTEAFF.

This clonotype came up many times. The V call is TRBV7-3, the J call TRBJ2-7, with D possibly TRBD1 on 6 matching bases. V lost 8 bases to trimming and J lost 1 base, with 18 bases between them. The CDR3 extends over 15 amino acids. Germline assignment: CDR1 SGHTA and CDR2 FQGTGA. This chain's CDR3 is CASSEATGPSYEQYF. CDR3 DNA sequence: TGTGCCAGCTCGGAGGCCACAGGGCCATCCTACGAGCAGTACTTC. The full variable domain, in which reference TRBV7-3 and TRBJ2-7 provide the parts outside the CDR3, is GAGVSQTPSNKVTEKGKYVELRCDPISGHTALYWYRQSLGQGPEFLIYFQGTGAADDSGLPNDRFFAVRPEGSVSTLKIQRTERGDSAVYLCASSEATGPSYEQYFGPGTRLTVT.

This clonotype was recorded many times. CDR3 loop: CASSLDIDGHTF. CDR3 nucleotides: TGTGCCAGCAGCTTAGATATAGACGGCCACACCTTC. The V call is TRBV11-2, the J call TRBJ1-2, with D hard to call. V was shortened by 0 bases and J by 12 bases, with 11 bases between the two germline ends. There are 12 residues in the CDR3. From germline, CDR1 is SGHAT and CDR2 FQNNGV.

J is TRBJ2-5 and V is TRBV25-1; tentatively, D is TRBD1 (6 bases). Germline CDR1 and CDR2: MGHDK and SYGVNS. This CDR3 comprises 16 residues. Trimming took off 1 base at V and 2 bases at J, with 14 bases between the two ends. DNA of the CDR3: TGTGCCAGCAGTGAATTAATGGGACAACTTCAAGAGACCCAGTACTTC. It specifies CASSELMGQLQETQYF.

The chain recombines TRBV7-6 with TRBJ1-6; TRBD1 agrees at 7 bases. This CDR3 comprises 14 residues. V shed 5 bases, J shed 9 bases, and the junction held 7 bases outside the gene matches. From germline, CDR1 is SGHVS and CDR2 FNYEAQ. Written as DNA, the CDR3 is TGTGCCAGCAGCCAGGAGACAGGGACTTCACCCCTCCACTTT. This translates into CASSQETGTSPLHF. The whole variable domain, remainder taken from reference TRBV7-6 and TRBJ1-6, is GAGVSQSPRYKVTKRGQDVALRCDPISGHVSLYWYRQALGQGPEFLTYFNYEAQQDKSGLPNDRFSAERPEGSISTLTIQRTEQRDSAMYRCASSQETGTSPLHFGNGTRLTVT.

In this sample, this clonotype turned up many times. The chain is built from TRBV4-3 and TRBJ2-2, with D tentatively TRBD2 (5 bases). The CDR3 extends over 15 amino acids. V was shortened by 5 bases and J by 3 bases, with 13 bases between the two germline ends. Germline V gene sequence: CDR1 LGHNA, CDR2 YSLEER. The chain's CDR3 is CASSFGVQDTGELFF. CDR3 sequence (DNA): TGCGCCAGCAGCTTCGGGGTCCAGGACACCGGGGAGCTGTTTTTT.

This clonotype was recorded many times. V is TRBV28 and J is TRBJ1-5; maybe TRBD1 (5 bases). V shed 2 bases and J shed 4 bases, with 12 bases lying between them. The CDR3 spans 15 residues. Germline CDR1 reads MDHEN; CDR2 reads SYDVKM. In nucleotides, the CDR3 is TGTGCCAGCAGTTTACGGGGCGGACTGAATCAGCCCCAGCATTTT. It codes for CASSLRGGLNQPQHF.

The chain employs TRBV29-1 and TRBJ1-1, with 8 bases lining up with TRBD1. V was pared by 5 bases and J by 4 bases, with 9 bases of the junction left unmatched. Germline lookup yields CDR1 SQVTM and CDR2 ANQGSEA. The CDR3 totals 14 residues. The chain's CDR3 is CSVQMGDRGTEAFF. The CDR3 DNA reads TGCAGCGTTCAAATGGGAGACAGGGGCACTGAAGCTTTCTTT.

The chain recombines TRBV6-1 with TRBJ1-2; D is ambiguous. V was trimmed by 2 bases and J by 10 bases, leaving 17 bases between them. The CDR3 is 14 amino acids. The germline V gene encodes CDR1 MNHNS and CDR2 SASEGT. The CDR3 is CASSENLVKAHYTF. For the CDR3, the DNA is TGTGCCAGCAGTGAAAACCTCGTTAAGGCTCACTACACCTTC.

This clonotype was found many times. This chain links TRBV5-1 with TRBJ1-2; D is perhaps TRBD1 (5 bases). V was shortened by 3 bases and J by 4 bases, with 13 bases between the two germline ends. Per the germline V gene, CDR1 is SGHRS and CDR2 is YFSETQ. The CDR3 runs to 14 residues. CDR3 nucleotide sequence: TGCGCCAGCAGCTCCTCAACAGGAGTCTATGGCTACACCTTC. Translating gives CASSSSTGVYGYTF.

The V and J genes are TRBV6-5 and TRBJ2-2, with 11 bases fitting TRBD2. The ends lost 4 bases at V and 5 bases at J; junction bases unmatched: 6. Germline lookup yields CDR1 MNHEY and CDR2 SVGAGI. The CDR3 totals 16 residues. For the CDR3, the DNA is TGTGCCAGCAGTTCTCGACTAGCGGGACATACCGGGGAGCTGTTTTTT. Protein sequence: CASSSRLAGHTGELFF.

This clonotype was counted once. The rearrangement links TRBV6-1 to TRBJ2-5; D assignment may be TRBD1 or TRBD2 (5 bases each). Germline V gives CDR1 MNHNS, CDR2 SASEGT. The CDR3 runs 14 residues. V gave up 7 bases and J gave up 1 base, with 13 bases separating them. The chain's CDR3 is CASNKGPSQETQYF. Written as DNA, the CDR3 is TGTGCCAGCAACAAGGGACCGAGCCAAGAGACCCAGTACTTC.

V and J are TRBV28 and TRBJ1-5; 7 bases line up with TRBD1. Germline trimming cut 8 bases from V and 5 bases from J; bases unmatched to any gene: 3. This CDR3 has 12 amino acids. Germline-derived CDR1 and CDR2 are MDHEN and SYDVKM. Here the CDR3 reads CASGTGDQPQHF. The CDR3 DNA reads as TGTGCCAGCGGAACAGGGGATCAGCCCCAGCATTTT.

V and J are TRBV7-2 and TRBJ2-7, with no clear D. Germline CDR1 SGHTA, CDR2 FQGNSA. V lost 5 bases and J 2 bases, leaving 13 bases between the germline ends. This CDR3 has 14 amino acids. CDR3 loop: CASSDGLSAYEQYF. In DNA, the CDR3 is TGTGCCAGCAGCGATGGGCTTTCGGCCTACGAGCAGTACTTC.